This TCR beta chain was recovered during a study of blood T cell repertoires in COVID-19. On the study more broadly: T cells, B-cell-depleted T cells, or PBMCs provided the cDNA or gDNA that served as material.

Germline loops: CDR1 SNHLY, CDR2 FYNNEI. This CDR3 is built from 15 residues. V lost 7 bases to trimming and J lost 0 bases, with 12 bases between them. Participants spanned ages about 18 to 95 years and resided in over 20 US areas. Cohort placement rested on clinical history that participants reported themselves. In the original workflow: Reference gene primer amplification yielded estimated nucleated cell counts. Sequencing used immunoSEQ multiplex PCR; TCRdb keeps in-frame clones, though not all of them. The V and J calls and clone size come from that table; D and trimming were worked out from the DNA. The sample lists roughly 300,000 clones, 85% to 90% seen once, with about 9.4% in the top ten.

This TCR was recovered from a woman under 30 who had recovered from COVID-19. The sequencing input was PBMCs or T cells enriched from blood (not recorded which). The rearrangement links TRBV2 to TRBJ2-2; no clear D. The CDR3 coding sequence is TGTGCCAGCAAAAAAAGAAGCGCGAACACCGGGGAGCTGTTTTTT. Encoded protein: CASKKRSANTGELFF. Drawing the rest from reference TRBV2 and TRBJ2-2, the complete variable domain is EPEVTQTPSHQVTQMGQEVILRCVPISNHLYFYWYRQILGQKVEFLVSFYNNEISEKSEIFDDQFSVERPDGSNFTLKIRSTKLEDSAMYFCASKKRSANTGELFFGEGSRLTVL.